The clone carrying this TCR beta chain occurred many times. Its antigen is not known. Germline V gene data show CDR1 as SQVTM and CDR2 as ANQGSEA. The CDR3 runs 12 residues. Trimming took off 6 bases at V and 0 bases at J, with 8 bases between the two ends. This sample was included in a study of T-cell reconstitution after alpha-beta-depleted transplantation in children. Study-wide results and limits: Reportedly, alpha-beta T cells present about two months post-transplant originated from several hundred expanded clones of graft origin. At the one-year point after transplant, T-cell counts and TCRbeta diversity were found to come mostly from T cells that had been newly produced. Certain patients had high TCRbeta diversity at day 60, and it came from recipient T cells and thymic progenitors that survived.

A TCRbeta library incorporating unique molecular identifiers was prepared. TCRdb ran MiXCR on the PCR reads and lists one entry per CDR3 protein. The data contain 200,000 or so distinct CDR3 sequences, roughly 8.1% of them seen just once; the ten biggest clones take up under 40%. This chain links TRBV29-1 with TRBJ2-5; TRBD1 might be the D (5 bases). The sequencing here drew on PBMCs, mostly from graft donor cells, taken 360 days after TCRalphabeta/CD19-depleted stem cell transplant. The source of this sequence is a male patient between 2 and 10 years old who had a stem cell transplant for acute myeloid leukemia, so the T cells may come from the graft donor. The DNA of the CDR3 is TGCAGCGTGAGACAGTACCAAGAGACCCAGTACTTC. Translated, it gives CSVRQYQETQYF.